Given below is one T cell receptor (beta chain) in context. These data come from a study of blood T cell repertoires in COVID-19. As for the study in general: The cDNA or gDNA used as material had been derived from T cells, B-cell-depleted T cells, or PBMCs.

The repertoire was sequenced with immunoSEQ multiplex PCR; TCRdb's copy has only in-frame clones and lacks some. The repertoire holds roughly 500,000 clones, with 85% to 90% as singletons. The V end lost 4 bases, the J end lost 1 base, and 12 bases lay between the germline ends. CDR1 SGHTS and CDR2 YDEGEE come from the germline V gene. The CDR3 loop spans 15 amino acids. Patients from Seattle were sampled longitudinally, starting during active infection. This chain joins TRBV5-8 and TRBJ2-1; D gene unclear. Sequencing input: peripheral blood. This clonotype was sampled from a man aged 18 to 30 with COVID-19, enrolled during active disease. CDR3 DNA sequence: TGTGCCAGCAGCGCTGAGCTAGTATCCTACAATGAGCAGTTCTTC. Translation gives CASSAELVSYNEQFF.